What follows is one T cell receptor beta chain and its context. The data stem from a study of human T cells and chemical hapten exposure. Time point of the sample: pre-sensitization, week 0. The treatment: therapeutic diphenylcyclopropenone sensitization with weekly scalp DPC. TCRdb processed the RACE reads anew with MiXCR; each CDR3 protein has one entry. In the table there are some 360,000 distinct CDR3 sequences, less than 6.5% of which are singletons. This clonotype was obtained from a woman in her forties or fifties with alopecia areata. Some clones in this sample may be carry-over from other donors' samples. Sample: whole blood, taken in connection with sensitization to the hapten diphenylcyclopropenone (DPC).

As DNA, the CDR3 is TGTGCCAGTAGTTCCCAGGGGGGTAGCTCCTACAATGAGCAGTTCTTC. Translated, it gives CASSSQGGSSYNEQFF. V is TRBV19 and J is TRBJ2-1, with a tentative D call TRBD1 (7 bases). V was cut by 5 bases and J by 0 bases, with 14 bases left in between. This CDR3 contains 16 residues. The germline V gene has CDR1 LNHDA and CDR2 SQIVND (reference sequence).